What follows are 26 T cell receptor beta chains derived from one specimen sequenced in a study of blood T cell repertoires in COVID-19 (dated by TCRdb to 2020 to 2022). Library creation used the immunoSEQ multiplex PCR assay. What TCRdb holds here is the immuneACCESS table cut down to in-frame rearrangements. Part of the clones is not present; checked against another copy, under half of the missing clones reflect an unresolved V gene, and the others are unexplained. This sample comprises a few hundred thousand clones, over 75% of them detected only once. The ten largest clones add up to 4% to 4.5% of the sample. Sequenced input: PBMCs or T cells enriched from blood (not recorded which). These receptors were taken from a woman aged 25 to 39 who had recovered from COVID-19.

J is TRBJ1-4 and V is TRBV13; 8 bases align to TRBD1. Germline-derived CDR1 and CDR2 are PRHDT and FYEKMQ (reference sequence). After removal of 3 bases from V and 8 bases from J, the junction contained 5 bases not matched to a gene. This CDR3 is 14 amino acids long. CDR3 coding DNA: TGTGCCAGCAGCTTGGGACAGGCCCGCGAAAAACTGTTTTTT. Translation: CASSLGQAREKLFF.

The J gene is TRBJ2-1, the V gene TRBV27; 9 nucleotides match TRBD2. V shed 7 bases, J shed 4 bases, and the junction held 5 bases outside the gene matches. CDR3 size: 14 residues. The germline CDR1 and CDR2 sequences are MNHEY and SMNVEV (reference sequence). In DNA, the CDR3 is TGTGCCAGCACCCTAGCGGGGACTTACAATGAGCAGTTCTTC. Amino acids: CASTLAGTYNEQFF.

A few counts support this clone. CDR3 region: CASGTGWGQESEETQYF. CDR3 coding DNA: TGTGCCAGCGGGACTGGGTGGGGACAGGAGTCGGAGGAGACCCAGTACTTC. The rearrangement joins TRBV7-6 to TRBJ2-5, with TRBD1 matching 8 bases. The CDR3 sequence is 17 residues long. Unmatched junction bases numbered 19, after V lost 8 bases and J lost 5 bases. CDR1 is SGHVS and CDR2 is FNYEAQ in the germline V gene. Full variable domain (missing parts from reference TRBV7-6 and TRBJ2-5): GAGVSQSPRYKVTKRGQDVALRCDPISGHVSLYWYRQALGQGPEFLTYFNYEAQQDKSGLPNDRFSAERPEGSISTLTIQRTEQRDSAMYRCASGTGWGQESEETQYFGPGTRLLVL.

The chain has TRBV7-8 and TRBJ2-3; D might be TRBD2 (5 bases). Trimming removed 5 bases from V and 6 bases from J, with 15 bases in between. CDR1 and CDR2 (germline): SGHVS, FQNEAQ. This CDR3 has 14 amino acids. For the CDR3, the DNA is TGTGCCAGCAGCGCGACTACGGGAAAGGATACGCAGTATTTT. Its protein product is CASSATTGKDTQYF.

The chain combines TRBV5-4 with TRBJ1-1; TRBD1 is a possible D gene (6 bases). There are 15 residues in the CDR3. Trimming removed 4 bases from V and 1 base from J, with 14 bases in between. CDR1 and CDR2 (germline): SGHNT, YYREEE (reference sequence). The CDR3 sequence is CASSPPTGQNTEAFF. The CDR3 DNA reads TGTGCCAGCAGCCCTCCGACGGGACAGAACACTGAAGCTTTCTTT. Filled out from reference TRBV5-4 and TRBJ1-1, the complete variable domain reads ETGVTQSPTHLIKTRGQQVTLRCSSQSGHNTVSWYQQALGQGPQFIFQYYREEENGRGNFPPRFSGLQFPNYSSELNVNALELDDSALYLCASSPPTGQNTEAFFGQGTRLTVV.

The genes are TRBV18 and TRBJ2-7; D perhaps matches TRBD2 (6 bases). The CDR3 covers 15 residues. V was shortened by 6 bases and J by 6 bases, with 21 bases between the two germline ends. Germline CDR1 and CDR2: KGHSH and LQKENI. The CDR3 loop reads CASSITGTQYAEQYF. The CDR3 DNA follows: TGTGCCAGCTCCATTACCGGGACTCAGTACGCCGAGCAGTACTTC.

V gene TRBV7-2 combines with J gene TRBJ1-5; the match to TRBD1 covers 7 bases. Trimming cost V 4 bases and J 0 bases; bases outside gene matches: 15. Germline V gene lookup returns CDR1 SGHTA and CDR2 FQGNSA. The CDR3 contains 19 residues. The CDR3 bases are TGTGCCAGCAGCTACTCAAAGGGACAGCTATCATATAGCAATCAGCCCCAGCATTTT. Translation gives CASSYSKGQLSYSNQPQHF.

The rearrangement joins TRBV9 to TRBJ2-7; perhaps TRBD2 as D (6 bases). The V gene's germline CDR1 is SGDLS and CDR2 YYNGEE. The V and J ends lost 0 bases and 0 bases respectively, with 7 bases between them. The CDR3 contains 14 residues. The CDR3 DNA reads TGTGCCAGCAGCGTAGGGAGGGGCTCCTACGAGCAGTACTTC. It translates to CASSVGRGSYEQYF.

The chain employs TRBV27 and TRBJ1-1; no clear D. The CDR3 loop spans 15 amino acids. Trimming shortened V by 5 bases and J by 2 bases, and 15 bases separated the two germline ends. Germline V gene data show CDR1 as MNHEY and CDR2 as SMNVEV (reference sequence). This CDR3 reads CASSLIGETNTEAFF. CDR3 in DNA: TGTGCCAGCAGTCTTATAGGAGAAACCAACACTGAAGCTTTCTTT.

The chain has TRBV3-1 (or the pseudogene TRBV3-2) and TRBJ2-2, with 8 positions matching TRBD2. V dropped 4 bases and J dropped 5; count of bases not matched to a gene: 6. Germline V lookup: CDR1 LGHDT, CDR2 YNNKEL (reference sequence). The CDR3 length is 15 residues. CDR3 in DNA: TGTGCCAGCAGCCTGTTAGCGGGGACGACCGGGGAGCTGTTTTTT. Amino acid sequence: CASSLLAGTTGELFF.

V gene TRBV7-9 combines with J gene TRBJ1-3; TRBD1 is a possible D gene (6 bases). This CDR3 region has 16 residues. V lost 1 base, J lost 4 bases, and 14 bases lay in between. Germline values: CDR1 SEHNR, CDR2 FQNEAQ (reference sequence). DNA for the CDR3: TGTGCCAGCAGCTTAGGGTCCGGGACAACCGGAAACACCATATATTTT. Its translation: CASSLGSGTTGNTIYF. The variable domain in full, completed from reference TRBV7-9 and TRBJ1-3, reads DTGVSQNPRHKITKRGQNVTFRCDPISEHNRLYWYRQTLGQGPEFLTYFQNEAQLEKSRLLSDRFSAERPKGSFSTLEIQRTEQGDSAMYLCASSLGSGTTGNTIYFGEGSWLTVV.

This clone was observed a handful of times. The J gene is TRBJ1-4, the V gene TRBV27; D is undetermined. The CDR3 sequence is 14 residues long. Looked up from germline, CDR1 is MNHEY and CDR2 is SMNVEV (reference sequence). The ends were cut back, 2 bases at V and 0 bases at J, with 4 bases in the middle. CDR3 nucleotides: TGTGCCAGCAGTTTACCGGCAACTAATGAAAAACTGTTTTTT. It specifies CASSLPATNEKLFF.

Only one count was recorded for this clone. The chain uses TRBV11-2 and TRBJ2-3; 9 bases are shared with TRBD2. After removal of 3 bases from V and 2 bases from J, the junction contained 6 bases not matched to a gene. Germline V lookup: CDR1 SGHAT, CDR2 FQNNGV. The CDR3 covers 16 residues. In DNA form, the CDR3 reads TGTGCCAGCAGCTTTCGCCTAGCGGGGTTCACAGATACGCAGTATTTT. Translated: CASSFRLAGFTDTQYF.

The chain recombines TRBV27 with TRBJ1-1; D is possibly TRBD1 (5 bases). The CDR3 is 14 residues long. Germline CDR1 and CDR2: MNHEY and SMNVEV (reference sequence). V was trimmed by 5 bases and J by 2 bases, leaving 12 bases between them. Written as DNA, the CDR3 is TGTGCCAGCAGTCGACAGTCCCTCAACACTGAAGCTTTCTTT. It codes for CASSRQSLNTEAFF.

This chain connects TRBV28 to TRBJ1-4; D is uncertain. From germline, CDR1 is MDHEN and CDR2 SYDVKM. CDR3 size: 11 residues. V was clipped by 8 bases and J by 5 bases, with 6 bases between them. The CDR3 here is CASGPNEKLFF. CDR3 coding DNA: TGTGCCAGCGGGCCCAATGAAAAACTGTTTTTT.

This sequence joins TRBV7-3 and TRBJ2-2, with TRBD2 as a possible D gene (6 bases). This CDR3 is built from 15 residues. CDR1 and CDR2 (germline): SGHTA, FQGTGA. V was cut by 2 bases and J by 3 bases, with 10 bases left in between. DNA for the CDR3: TGTGCCAGCAGCTTAGGGCTAGCGCACACCGGGGAGCTGTTTTTT. Translation gives CASSLGLAHTGELFF.

The chain recombines TRBV5-1 with TRBJ1-1; D ambiguous. This CDR3 comprises 14 residues. V lost 2 bases to trimming and J lost 6 bases, with 14 bases between them. From germline, CDR1 is SGHRS and CDR2 YFSETQ. The CDR3 reads CASSFSVSSSEAFF. CDR3 nucleotides: TGCGCCAGCAGCTTCTCTGTCAGTTCTTCTGAAGCTTTCTTT.

This clone rates as medium-sized. The rearrangement uses TRBV6-4 and TRBJ2-1; 7 bases map to TRBD2. The CDR3 contains 13 residues. The V gene end was trimmed by 5 bases and the J gene end by 2 bases; junction bases not matched to a gene: 0. Germline lookup yields CDR1 MRHNA and CDR2 SNTAGT. CDR3 nucleotides: TGTGCCAGCAGTAGCGGGGCCTACAATGAGCAGTTCTTC. Encoded protein: CASSSGAYNEQFF.

The chain couples TRBV27 to TRBJ2-1; 12 bases fit TRBD2. After removal of 5 bases from V and 10 bases from J, the junction contained 6 bases not matched to a gene. The CDR3 runs 14 residues. Germline loops: CDR1 MNHEY, CDR2 SMNVEV (reference sequence). The DNA of the CDR3 is TGTGCCAGCAGTCCTCCAACTAGCGGGGGGGAGCAGTTCTTC. Amino acid sequence: CASSPPTSGGEQFF.

This chain links TRBV18 with TRBJ1-1; D ambiguous. Looked up from germline, CDR1 is KGHSH and CDR2 is LQKENI. The V gene lost 6 bases and the J gene lost 4 bases, with 21 bases spanning the gap. CDR3 length: 16 amino acids. The CDR3 sequence is CASSPTQTISGTEAFF. The CDR3 DNA follows: TGTGCCAGCTCGCCGACCCAAACGATATCGGGCACTGAAGCTTTCTTT.

The genes are TRBV23-1 and TRBJ2-7; D is perhaps TRBD1 (5 bases). TRBV23-1 is known as an ORF, though its function is uncertain. Trimming took 4 bases from V and 1 from J, leaving 23 bases between them. The CDR3 is 18 residues long. DNA of the CDR3: TGCGCCAGCAGTCCGAAAAGGGGCGGACACACCCCTTCCTACGAGCAGTACTTC. It translates to CASSPKRGGHTPSYEQYF.

This clone was detected once. This chain joins TRBV3-1 (or the pseudogene TRBV3-2) and TRBJ1-1, with no clear D. The CDR3 is 13 amino acids. CDR1 is LGHDT and CDR2 is YNNKEL in the germline V gene (reference sequence). The ends were cut back, 5 bases at V and 11 bases at J, with 18 bases in the middle. The CDR3 coding sequence is TGTGCCAGCAGCGAGACCGGGAGGGATCGGGCTTTCTTT. Translating gives CASSETGRDRAFF.

In its sample, this clone was seen a few times. This chain joins TRBV7-9 and TRBJ2-7; 12 bases map to TRBD2. CDR1 and CDR2 (germline): SEHNR, FQNEAQ (reference sequence). The CDR3 contains 16 residues. V shed 5 bases and J 0 bases; nucleotides not matched to a gene: 5. CDR3 coding DNA: TGTGCCAGCAGCCCATCTAGCGGGAGGGCCTCCTACGAGCAGTACTTC. This codes for CASSPSSGRASYEQYF.

The rearrangement links TRBV10-3 to TRBJ1-1; TRBD1 is a possible D gene (6 bases). The CDR3 contains 17 residues. Per the germline V gene, CDR1 is ENHRY and CDR2 is SYGVKD. Between the trimmed V and J ends, which lost 1 base and 1 base, there was a span of 16 bases. CDR3 in DNA: TGTGCCATCAGTGAGTGGGACACCTCTAAGGGGAACACTGAAGCTTTCTTT. Protein product: CAISEWDTSKGNTEAFF.

V usage is TRBV5-1 and J usage is TRBJ2-6, with D perhaps TRBD2 (7 bases). Germline V gives CDR1 SGHRS, CDR2 YFSETQ. The CDR3 is 18 residues long. The V and J ends lost 2 bases and 0 bases respectively, with 15 bases between them. CDR3 nucleotides: TGCGCCAGCAGCTTATGGGGGGGCGATCTCTCTGGGGCCAACGTCCTGACTTTC. The encoded protein is CASSLWGGDLSGANVLTF. The entire variable domain, with the rest obtained from reference TRBV5-1 and TRBJ2-6, is as follows: KAGVTQTPRYLIKTRGQQVTLSCSPISGHRSVSWYQQTPGQGLQFLFEYFSETQRNKGNFPGRFSGRQFSNSRSEMNVSTLELGDSALYLCASSLWGGDLSGANVLTFGAGSRLTVL.

The V call is TRBV5-1, the J call TRBJ1-6, with D tentatively TRBD1 (5 bases). This CDR3 region has 15 residues. The V end was cut by 6 bases, the J end by 7 bases, with 17 bases between. CDR1 is SGHRS, CDR2 YFSETQ, per germline. CDR3 sequence (DNA): TGCGCCAGCAAACCTAGGGGAGGCGGAAATTCACCCCTCCACTTT. Its translation is CASKPRGGGNSPLHF.